This T cell receptor beta chain was recovered during a study of T cells in Graves' hyperthyroidism and ophthalmopathy (dated by TCRdb to the late 2010s). Study-wide context: Peripheral blood was collected at initial diagnosis, before any treatment. A discovery cohort of about 100 patients, roughly 43 with Graves' ophthalmopathy and 57 with stable Graves' hyperthyroidism, was used to find distinguishing TCR V-J signatures. Prospective prediction of ophthalmopathy was tested in an independent validation cohort of 18 hyperthyroidism patients and some 17 patients who later progressed to ophthalmopathy. The 85 to 100 discovery patients were randomly split 7:3 into training and test sets. In addition, the study compared T-cell repertoires in thyroid tissue and in blood from five or six Graves' hyperthyroidism patients. Once sampling was done, hyperthyroidism patients were given methimazole at a starting dose of 30 mg daily, whereas ophthalmopathy patients were given high-dose intravenous methylprednisolone. The paper describes TCR Vbeta CDR3 sequencing of 120 to 150 peripheral blood samples, made up of 43 ophthalmopathy patients, approximately 76 hyperthyroidism patients and some 17 progressor patients.

General study outcomes and caveats: In cross-validation, a model built on a 13 V-J signature told ophthalmopathy apart from stable hyperthyroidism with 87.88% sensitivity and about 81% specificity, and in testing the same model reached 80%/75%. No statistical method was used to fix the sample size in advance, and group allocation was not hidden from the investigators. In validation, the model predicted progression to ophthalmopathy with around 71% sensitivity and about 72% specificity, a median of 6.5 months before onset. Most expanded thyroid clonotypes (frequency above 0.001) were also found in blood, which suggests that blood repertoires may mirror thyroid immune responses.

In the ophthalmopathy patients, disease was moderately to severely active, with a Clinical Activity Score of 3 or more, a NOSPECS grade of 4 or more, and a duration of less than 3 months. Any patient with an uncontrolled infection, another autoimmune disease, pregnancy or lactation was excluded. Diagnoses were established on the basis of clinical symptoms, serum thyroxine and TRAb, thyroid ultrasound, and orbital computed tomography. PBMCs were separated from approximately 9.9 ml of fresh peripheral blood using Ficoll-Paque density gradient centrifugation. Trizol reagent was used to extract total RNA, and RNA quality was then checked on an Agilent 2100 Bioanalyzer. Concerning this clonotype itself: Which antigen it targets is not known. No much larger clone exists at a distance of one base, and base qualities are not known.

The germline V end is reduced by 1 base and the J end by 1 base; junction bases left unmatched: 4. The CDR3 contains 15 residues, cysteine and phenylalanine counted. The CDR3 DNA has 45 bases and is translated from base 1. Per the germline V gene (reference sequence), LGHDT is the CDR1 and YNNKEL is the CDR2. The TCR beta CDR3 regions were amplified from RNA transcripts. The first round of RT-PCR for the TCR CDR3 was performed with the HTBI primer set and the Qiagen OneStep RT-PCR kit. Libraries were constructed in a second round of multiplex PCR, after which size selection and purification were performed. Paired-end sequencing of the libraries was performed with 100 bp reads on an Illumina HiSeq2000. Per the original workflow: SOAPnuke was used to process the raw data, with reads discarded if the reads contained adapters or uncalled bases, had a mean Phred below 15, or lacked an exact constant-primer or identifier match. High-quality paired reads were merged with COPE v1.2.5, and unique nucleotide sequences were defined as clonotypes. Clonotypes were aligned to IMGT TRBV, TRBD and TRBJ reference segments using MiTCR v1.1. The analysis was restricted to V-J combinations with a frequency above 0.0001, which together covered 99% to 99.2% of the repertoires. A TCS score was defined as the ratio of F50 (clonal expansion) to E x V (chaos), with BLOSUM62-based TCRdist applied between CDR3 peptides within each V-J. Welch's t-statistics and random forest reduced 450 to 600 V-J features to 10 to 15, which were used in a naive Bayes classifier (R e1071). Clones were called with MiXCR by TCRdb after fastp trimmed the public reads at Q25, and only in-frame beta chains were retained. All rows with the same CDR3 protein become a single entry with the most common DNA and genes. The V and J calls, along with clone size, are taken from TCRdb and not from the paper's own processing. In this sample the table shows about 530,000 distinct CDR3 sequences, about a sixth of which occur a single time. The ten most abundant clones make up approximately 18% of the sample.

The sequence is built from TRBV3-1 and TRBJ2-7; 7 bases in between match TRBD1. This receptor was taken from a woman under 30 with Graves' ophthalmopathy. Sequencing was carried out using blood. Here is the DNA: TGTGCCAGCAGCCAAGTAGCGACAGGGTCCTACGAGCAGTACTTC. Its protein is CASSQVATGSYEQYF.